The TCR beta chain under discussion was sequenced for a study of T cell responses to AZD1222 COVID-19 vaccine. TCRdb's table, derived via immunoSEQ multiplex PCR, lists solely in-frame clones and lacks some. The data contain over 110,000 clones, around 94% of them singletons. Germline loops: CDR1 SGHTA, CDR2 FQGNSA. The length of the CDR3 is 16 residues. V was shortened by 7 bases and J by 5 bases, with 23 bases between the two germline ends. Second doses that came at about 4 or about 12 weeks were put together. This chain connects TRBV7-2 to TRBJ1-2; D uncertain. The TCR originated in an adult who received the AZD1222 COVID-19 vaccine. Material: peripheral blood, obtained 28 days after the second AZD1222 dose. CDR3 protein: CASTDLLERLWYGYTF. The CDR3 nucleotides read TGTGCCAGCACCGACCTCTTAGAGAGGTTATGGTATGGCTACACCTTC.